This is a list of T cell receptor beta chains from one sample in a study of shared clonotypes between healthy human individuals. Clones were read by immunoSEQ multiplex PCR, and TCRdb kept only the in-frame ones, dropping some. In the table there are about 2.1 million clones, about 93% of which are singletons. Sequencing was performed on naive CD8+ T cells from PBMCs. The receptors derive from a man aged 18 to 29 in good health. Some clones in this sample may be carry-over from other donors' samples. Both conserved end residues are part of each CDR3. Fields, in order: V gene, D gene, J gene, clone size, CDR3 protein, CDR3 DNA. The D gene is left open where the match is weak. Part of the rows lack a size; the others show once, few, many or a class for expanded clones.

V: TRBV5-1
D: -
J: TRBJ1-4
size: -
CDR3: CASIGLTNEKLFF
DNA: TGCGCCAGCATAGGGCTTACTAATGAAAAACTGTTTTTT

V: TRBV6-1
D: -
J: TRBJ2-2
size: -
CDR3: CASSESVGGELFF
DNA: TGTGCCAGCAGTGAATCGGTCGGCGGGGAGCTGTTTTTT

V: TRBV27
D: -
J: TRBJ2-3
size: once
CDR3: CASSWGVLADTQYF
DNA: TGTGCCAGCAGCTGGGGGGTTCTCGCAGATACGCAGTATTTT

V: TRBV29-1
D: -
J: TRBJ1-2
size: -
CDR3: CSVEGTGAAELNYGYTF
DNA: TGCAGCGTTGAAGGTACTGGGGCGGCGGAGCTTAACTATGGCTACACCTTC

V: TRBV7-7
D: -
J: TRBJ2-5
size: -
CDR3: CASSLLRPGRGVTQYF
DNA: TGTGCCAGCAGCTTATTACGGCCGGGTCGGGGTGTGACCCAGTACTTC

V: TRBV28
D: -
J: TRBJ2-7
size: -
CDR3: CASSSDRYEQYF
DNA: TGTGCCAGCAGTTCGGACCGATACGAGCAGTACTTC

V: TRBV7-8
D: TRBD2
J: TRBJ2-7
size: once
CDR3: CASSLGLAVFSYEQYF
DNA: TGTGCCAGCAGCTTAGGTCTAGCGGTCTTCTCCTACGAGCAGTACTTC

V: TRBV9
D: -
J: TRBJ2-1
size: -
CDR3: CASSLGTLTYNEQFF
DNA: TGTGCCAGCAGCCTAGGTACCCTTACCTACAATGAGCAGTTCTTC

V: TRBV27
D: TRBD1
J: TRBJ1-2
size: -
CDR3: CASSGPGGSYGYTF
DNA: TGTGCCAGCAGCGGGCCAGGGGGCTCCTATGGCTACACCTTC

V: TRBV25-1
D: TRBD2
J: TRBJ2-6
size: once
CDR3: CASSELPSGSGANVLTF
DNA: TGTGCCAGCAGTGAATTGCCTAGCGGCTCTGGGGCCAACGTCCTGACTTTC

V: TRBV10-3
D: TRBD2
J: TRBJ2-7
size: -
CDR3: CAISESSGRAPYEQYF
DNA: TGTGCCATCAGTGAGTCGAGCGGGAGGGCCCCCTACGAGCAGTACTTC

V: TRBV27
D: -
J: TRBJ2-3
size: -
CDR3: CASSRGLTTDTQYF
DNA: TGTGCCAGCAGCCGCGGACTTACCACAGATACGCAGTATTTT

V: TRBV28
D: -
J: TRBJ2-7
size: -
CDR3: CASSPSAEQYF
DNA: TGTGCCAGCAGTCCTTCGGCCGAGCAGTACTTC

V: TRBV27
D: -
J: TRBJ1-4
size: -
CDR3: CASSSQTGEKLFF
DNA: TGTGCCAGCAGTTCACAAACAGGGGAAAAACTGTTTTTT

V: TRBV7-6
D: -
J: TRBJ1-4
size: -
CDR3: CASSSIGEGTNEKLFF
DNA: TGTGCCAGCAGCTCGATTGGGGAAGGGACTAATGAAAAACTGTTTTTT

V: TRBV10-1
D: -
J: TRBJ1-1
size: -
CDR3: CASSVPTNTEAFF
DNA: TGCGCCAGCAGCGTCCCGACGAACACTGAAGCTTTCTTT

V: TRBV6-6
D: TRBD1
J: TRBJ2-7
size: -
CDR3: CASSPDRLSSYEQYF
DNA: TGTGCCAGCAGTCCGGACAGGTTGAGCTCCTACGAGCAGTACTTC

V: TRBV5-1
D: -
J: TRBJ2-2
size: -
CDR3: CASSLAGSRTGELFF
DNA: TGCGCCAGCAGCTTGGCAGGGTCGCGCACCGGGGAGCTGTTTTTT

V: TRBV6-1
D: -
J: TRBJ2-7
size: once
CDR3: CASRLFSGAAYEQYF
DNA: TGTGCCAGCAGGTTGTTTTCGGGGGCCGCCTACGAGCAGTACTTC

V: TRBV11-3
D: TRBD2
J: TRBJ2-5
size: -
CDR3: CASSPRLAETQYF
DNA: TGTGCCAGCAGCCCAAGACTAGCGGAGACCCAGTACTTC

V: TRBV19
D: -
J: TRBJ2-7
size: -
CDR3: CASSTRLADEQYF
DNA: TGTGCCAGTAGTACCCGGCTGGCCGACGAGCAGTACTTC

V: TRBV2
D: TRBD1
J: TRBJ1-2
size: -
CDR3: CAPTLLGTETYGYTF
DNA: TGTGCCCCAACGCTCCTAGGGACAGAGACTTATGGCTACACCTTC

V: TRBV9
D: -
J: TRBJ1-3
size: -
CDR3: CASSVGPRGGGNTIYF
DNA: TGTGCCAGCAGCGTAGGCCCCAGGGGTGGTGGAAACACCATATATTTT

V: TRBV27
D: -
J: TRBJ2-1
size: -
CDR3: CASSFVGTFFNEQFF
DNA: TGTGCCAGCAGTTTCGTTGGAACCTTTTTCAATGAGCAGTTCTTC

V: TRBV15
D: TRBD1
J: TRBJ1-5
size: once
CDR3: CATSRRTGSNQPQHF
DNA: TGTGCCACCAGCAGAAGGACAGGGTCCAATCAGCCCCAGCATTTT

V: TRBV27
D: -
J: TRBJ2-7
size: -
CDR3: CASSPGHPSSYEQYF
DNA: TGTGCCAGCAGCCCGGGACACCCTAGCTCCTACGAGCAGTACTTC

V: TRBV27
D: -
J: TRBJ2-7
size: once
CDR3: CASSSIPGQKVYEQYF
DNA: TGTGCCAGCAGTTCGATCCCAGGACAGAAAGTCTACGAGCAGTACTTC

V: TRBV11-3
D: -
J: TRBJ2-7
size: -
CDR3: CASSFIYEQYF
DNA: TGTGCCAGCAGCTTCATTTACGAGCAGTACTTC

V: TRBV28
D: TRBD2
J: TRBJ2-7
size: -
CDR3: CASSFGLAGLYEQYF
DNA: TGTGCCAGCAGTTTTGGACTAGCGGGACTCTACGAGCAGTACTTC

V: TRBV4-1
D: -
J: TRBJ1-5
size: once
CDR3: CASSQGDGINQPQHF
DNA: TGCGCCAGCAGCCAAGGTGACGGAATCAATCAGCCCCAGCATTTT

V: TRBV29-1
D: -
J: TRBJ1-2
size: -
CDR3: CSVDFVGTNYGYTF
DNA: TGCAGCGTTGATTTCGTGGGGACCAACTATGGCTACACCTTC